This T cell receptor (beta chain) is drawn from a study of post-analysis software for immune sequencing data (dated by TCRdb to the mid-2010s). Turning to the overall study: Disease courses on record covered relapsing-remitting, secondary progressive and progressive-relapsing multiple sclerosis, though some patients had no subtype annotation. The multiple sclerosis patient repertoires were compared with 10 to 12 previously published healthy control repertoires from donors aged roughly 6 to 25 years. A subset of samples was prepared in parallel using single-end sample barcoding, then pooled and co-amplified after Illumina adapter ligation. What the work shows at the level of the full study, not this receptor alone: Normalized Chao1 diversity was significantly lower in multiple sclerosis patients than controls, suggesting substantial peripheral T-cell clonal expansion. Four or five TRBV segments, including TRBV5-6, TRBV5-1 and TRBV20-1, were significantly more frequent in patients than controls. The multiple sclerosis patient group was slightly younger than the control group. Direct clustering with F measure showed strong co-clustering of samples prepared in the same batch, prompting a batch-effect correction.

To demonstrate the VDJtools post-analysis software, TCR beta repertoires were profiled from the peripheral blood of about a dozen young patients with multiple sclerosis. The patients with multiple sclerosis were children and adolescents between roughly 6 and 17 years of age. Comment on this clonotype: Its antigen specificity is not known. Base qualities are not at hand, and no much larger clone is one base apart.

CDR1 and CDR2 are drawn from the germline V gene (reference sequence): DFQATT, SNEGSKA. The CDR3, cysteine through phenylalanine, is 14 amino acids long. The read is trimmed to its CDR3 DNA, 42 bases read in frame from base 1. Trimming takes 8 bases from V and 1 base from J, and the germline ends sit 17 bases apart. Library creation used PCR. Sequenced on an Illumina HiSeq 2500. To reduce PCR and sequencing biases, unique molecular identifiers were incorporated into the TCR beta cDNA libraries. Roughly 0.5 million cDNA molecules were obtained per 1 to 10 million input T cells, so each molecule approximated one T cell. The same protocol used for the earlier healthy control dataset was applied to prepare and sequence the patient libraries. Samples belonging to the same batch were prepared together, multiplexed and sequenced on a shared HiSeq lane. Under the source paper's analysis protocol: MIGEC handled the raw barcoded reads, throwing out single-read molecular identifier groups before consensus assembly and CDR3 extraction. Clonotype tables were post-analysed with VDJtools, and diversity was normalized by down-sampling all datasets to the smallest sample size. Repertoire overlap clustering matched CDR3 amino acid but not nucleotide sequences to correct batch-related cross-sample contamination. In TCRdb, the public reads were trimmed at Q25 with fastp and aligned with MiXCR, with productive beta chains retained. Rows merge per CDR3 protein into single entries with the most common DNA and genes. None of the V and J calls come from the authors' own analysis; TCRdb made them. The sample table records about 540,000 distinct CDR3 sequences; less than 40% of these occur just once. Approximately 5.4% of the sample is taken by the ten largest.

This chain is built from TRBV20-1 and TRBJ1-2; confidence is insufficient to name the D gene. The receptor was derived from a girl under 18 with multiple sclerosis. Sequencing used blood. The CDR3 has the sequence CSHRAASLNYGYTF. The nucleotides are TGCAGTCATCGGGCCGCATCTCTTAACTATGGCTACACCTTC.